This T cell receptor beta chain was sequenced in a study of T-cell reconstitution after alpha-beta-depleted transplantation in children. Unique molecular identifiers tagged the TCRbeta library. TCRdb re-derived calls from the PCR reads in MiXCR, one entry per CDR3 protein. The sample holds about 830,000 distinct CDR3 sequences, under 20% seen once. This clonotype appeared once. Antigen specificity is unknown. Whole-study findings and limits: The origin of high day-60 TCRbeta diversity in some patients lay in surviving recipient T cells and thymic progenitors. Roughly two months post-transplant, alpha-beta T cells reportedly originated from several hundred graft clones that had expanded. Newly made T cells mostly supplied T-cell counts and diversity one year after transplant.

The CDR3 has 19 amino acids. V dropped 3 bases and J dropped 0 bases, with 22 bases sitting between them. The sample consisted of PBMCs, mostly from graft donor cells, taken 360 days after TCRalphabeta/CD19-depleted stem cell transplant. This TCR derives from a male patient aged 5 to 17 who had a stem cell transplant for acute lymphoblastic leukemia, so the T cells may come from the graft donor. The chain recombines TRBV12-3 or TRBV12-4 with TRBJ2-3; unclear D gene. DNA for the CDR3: TGTGCCAGCAGTTTCAAAGTACCCCCGGATCGGGCTAGCACAGATACGCAGTATTTT. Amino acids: CASSFKVPPDRASTDTQYF.